What follows describes a single T cell receptor beta chain. The specificity of this receptor is unknown. The input lacks base qualities; no much larger clone sits a single base away. These data are taken from a study of human T cells and chemical hapten exposure listed by TCRdb under 2021. In the study overall: For sensitization, 2% DPC in acetone was applied to a 2 cm by 2 cm area of upper inner arm skin. In alopecia patients, the study followed how the peripheral blood TCR repertoire changed in vivo over primary and secondary sensitization to diphenylcyclopropenone (DPC), a hapten. Patients additionally received weekly therapeutic DPC doses to the scalp throughout the approximately 22-week study period. The mostly female patient cohort included alopecia areata with under or over 50% scalp involvement, alopecia totalis and alopecia universalis. Libraries were pooled for sequencing, and per-sample TCR yields varied mainly because of small differences in library volumes within the pool. For TCR sequencing, blood came from some 31 alopecia patients at anywhere from one to four time points (pre-sensitization, 2, 6 and 24 weeks). Patch testing was performed on the upper back with Finn chambers containing 0.01% DPC, and the patch tests were scored after 6 days according to International Contact Dermatitis Research Group standards. Patient blood was sampled pre-sensitization (week 0) and at 2, 6 and about 24 weeks after DPC sensitization.

What the time point label conveys for this sample: patch test 1, 2 weeks after DPC sensitization. The treatment or condition label of this sample denotes: therapeutic diphenylcyclopropenone sensitization with weekly scalp DPC. Blood at each patch-test visit was drawn before the patch test was applied. To be eligible, patients had to be aged 18 to 70, diagnosed with alopecia and judged suitable for DPC therapy, while pregnant patients were excluded. Total RNA was extracted from unfractionated whole blood collected in Tempus Blood RNA tubes. The paper's findings and limits, for the study overall: DPC sensitization did not change how many TCRs were above 1 in 1000 frequency, and no evidence was found of alterations in global repertoire structure. Compared with pre-sensitization or healthy control sets, expanded TCRs formed significantly more large CDR3 similarity clusters, which is consistent with antigen-driven responses. Patch test score was positively correlated with the number of PT1 expanded TCRs, with significance at thresholds 8, 16 and 32 but not at 4. Repeated subsampling changed both the strength of the expansion versus patch-test correlation and the threshold at which the correlation became significant. All patients had alopecia, a presumed autoimmune disease, so their immune response might differ from that of healthy individuals.

The library was made by RACE. The reads were generated on a NextSeq 500. During library preparation, unique molecular identifiers were attached to individual cDNA molecules so that TCRs could be counted in a quantitative, reproducible way. For every blood RNA sample, sequencing covered both the TCR alpha and TCR beta chains. The study's processing was this. Samples had a median of approximately 96,000 TCRs, with a range from about 23,224 to 750,000. The Decombinator software suite was used to annotate the V, J and CDR3 of the TCR reads. To make PS versus PT1 abundance plots, every sample was subsampled to the same number of TCRs (28,000). TCRs were defined as expanded if absent before sensitization and observed at least eight times at the 2-week time point. The public reads were run again by TCRdb, first through fastp at Q25 and then through MiXCR, and only productive beta chains were kept. Entries that share a CDR3 protein sequence are merged under the most common genes and DNA. TCRdb, not the original authors, processed these V and J calls. For this sample the table gives some 49,000 distinct CDR3 sequences, of which 9% to 9.5% were detected only once. The biggest ten clones account for less than 5% of the sample.

The origin of this receptor is a woman in her forties or fifties with alopecia areata. Some clones in this sample may be carry-over from other donors' samples. The source was whole blood, collected in connection with sensitization to the hapten diphenylcyclopropenone (DPC).

The DNA reads as follows: TGCAGCGTTGAAGGTGGTAACACAGATACGCAGTATTTT. The translation is CSVEGGNTDTQYF. This chain joins TRBV29-1 to TRBJ2-3; a confident D gene designation cannot be given. The CDR3 runs 13 residues from the cysteine to the phenylalanine. Only the CDR3 portion is preserved as DNA: 39 bases, with reading frame beginning at the first base. V was cut back by 1 base and J by 2 bases, leaving a gap of 7 bases between them. In the germline V gene, CDR1 corresponds to SQVTM and CDR2 to ANQGSEA.